This paragraph reports one T cell receptor (beta chain). The antigen remains unidentified. This sample is part of a study of cytomegalovirus exposure and HLA in healthy donors. At the level of the study: HLA-typed donors were the source of approximately 88 million unique TCRs held in an early data release.

PCR amplification relied on 60 Vbeta primers (plus 13 Jbeta primers). The method was immunoSEQ multiplex PCR; TCRdb's version includes in-frame clones alone and lacks a portion of them. Of about 210,000 clones listed, roughly 80% were seen once; the top ten hold approximately 6%. Study-wide points: Common viral pathogens seemed, in a later analysis, to connect with several of the most significant clusters. Follow-up analysis later connected one missense variant in DCLRE1C with trimming of TCR beta V- and J-genes. Some public TCRs appeared in many individuals, while most sequences were rare.

CDR1 and CDR2 from the germline V gene are GTSNPN and SVGIG (reference sequence). V lost 5 bases and J lost 2; bases outside the gene matches: 4. This CDR3 contains 13 residues. The clonotype originates from a man aged 40-49 years in good health and CMV-seropositive. The sample was PBMCs. V usage is TRBV30 and J usage is TRBJ2-3; TRBD2 agrees at 7 bases. DNA of the CDR3: TGTGCCTGGGCTAGCGGAGTCACAGATACGCAGTATTTT. Amino acid sequence: CAWASGVTDTQYF.